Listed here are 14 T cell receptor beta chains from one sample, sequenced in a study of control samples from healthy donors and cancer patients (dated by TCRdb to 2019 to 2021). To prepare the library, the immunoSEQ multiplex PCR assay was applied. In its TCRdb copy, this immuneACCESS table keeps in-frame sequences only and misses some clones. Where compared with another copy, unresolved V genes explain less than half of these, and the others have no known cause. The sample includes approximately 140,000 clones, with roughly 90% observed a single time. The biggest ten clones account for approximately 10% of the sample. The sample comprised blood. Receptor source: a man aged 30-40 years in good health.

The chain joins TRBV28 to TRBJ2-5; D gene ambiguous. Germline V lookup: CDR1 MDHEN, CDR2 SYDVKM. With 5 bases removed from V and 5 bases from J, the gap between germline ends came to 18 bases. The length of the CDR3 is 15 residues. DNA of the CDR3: TGTGCCAGCAGTGATCCAGTGGGTTTAGGGGAGACCCAGTACTTC. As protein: CASSDPVGLGETQYF.

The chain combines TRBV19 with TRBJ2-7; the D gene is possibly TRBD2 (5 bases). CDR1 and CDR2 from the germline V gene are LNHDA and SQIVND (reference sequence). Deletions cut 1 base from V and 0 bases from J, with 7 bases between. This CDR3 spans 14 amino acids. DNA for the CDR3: TGTGCCAGTAGTATAGGAGGGTTCTCCTACGAGCAGTACTTC. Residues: CASSIGGFSYEQYF.

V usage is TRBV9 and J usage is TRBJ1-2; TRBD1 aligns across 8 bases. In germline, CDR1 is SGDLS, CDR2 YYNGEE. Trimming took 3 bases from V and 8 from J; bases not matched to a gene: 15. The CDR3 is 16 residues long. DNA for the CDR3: TGTGCCAGCAGCGCGGGAAGGACAGGGAGTCGAAGGGGCTACACCTTC. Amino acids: CASSAGRTGSRRGYTF.

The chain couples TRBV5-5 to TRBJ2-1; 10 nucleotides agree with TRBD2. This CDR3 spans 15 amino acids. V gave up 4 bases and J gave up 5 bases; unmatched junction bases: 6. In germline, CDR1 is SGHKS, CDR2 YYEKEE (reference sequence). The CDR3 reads CASSRGLARNNEQFF. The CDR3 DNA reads TGTGCCAGCAGCCGGGGACTAGCGAGGAACAATGAGCAGTTCTTC.

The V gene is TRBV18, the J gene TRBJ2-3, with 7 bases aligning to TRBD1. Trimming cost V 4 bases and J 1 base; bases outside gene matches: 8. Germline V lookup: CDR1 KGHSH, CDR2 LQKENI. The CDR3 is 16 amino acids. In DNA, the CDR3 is TGTGCCAGCTCACTCGACAGGGCCGGAGGCACAGATACGCAGTATTTT. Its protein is CASSLDRAGGTDTQYF. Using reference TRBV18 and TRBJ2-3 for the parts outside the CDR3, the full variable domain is NAGVMQNPRHLVRRRGQEARLRCSPMKGHSHVYWYRQLPEEGLKFMVYLQKENIIDESGMPKERFSAEFPKEGPSILRIQQVVRGDSAAYFCASSLDRAGGTDTQYFGPGTRLTVL.

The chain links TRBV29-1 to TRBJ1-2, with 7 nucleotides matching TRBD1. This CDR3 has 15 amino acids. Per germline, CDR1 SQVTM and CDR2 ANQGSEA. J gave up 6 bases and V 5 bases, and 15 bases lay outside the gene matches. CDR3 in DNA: TGCAGCGTTTTGTCTCAGGGGGGCGCACGTAATGGCTACACCTTC. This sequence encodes CSVLSQGGARNGYTF.

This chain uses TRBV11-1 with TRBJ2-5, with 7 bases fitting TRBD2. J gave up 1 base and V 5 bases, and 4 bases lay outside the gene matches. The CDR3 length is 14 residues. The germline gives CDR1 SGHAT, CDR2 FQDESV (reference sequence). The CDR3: CASSPGTIQETQYF. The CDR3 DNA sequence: TGTGCCAGCAGCCCAGGGACTATCCAAGAGACCCAGTACTTC. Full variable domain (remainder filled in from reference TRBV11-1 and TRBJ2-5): EAEVAQSPRYKITEKSQAVAFWCDPISGHATLYWYRQILGQGPELLVQFQDESVVDDSQLPKDRFSAERLKGVDSTLKIQPAELGDSAMYLCASSPGTIQETQYFGPGTRLLVL.

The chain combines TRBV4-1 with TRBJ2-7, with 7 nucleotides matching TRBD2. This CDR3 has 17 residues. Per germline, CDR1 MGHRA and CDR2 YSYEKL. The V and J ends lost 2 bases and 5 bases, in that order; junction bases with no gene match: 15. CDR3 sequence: CASSQWFGGSGVNEQYF. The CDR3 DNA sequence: TGCGCCAGCAGCCAATGGTTTGGCGGGAGTGGTGTTAACGAGCAGTACTTC.

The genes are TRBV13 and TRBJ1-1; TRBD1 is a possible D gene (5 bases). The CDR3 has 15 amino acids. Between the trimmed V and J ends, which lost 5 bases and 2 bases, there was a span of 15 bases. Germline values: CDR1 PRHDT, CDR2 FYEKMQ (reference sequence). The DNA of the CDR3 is TGTGCCAGCAGCCGGAGCCGACAGTCTAACACTGAAGCTTTCTTT. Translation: CASSRSRQSNTEAFF.

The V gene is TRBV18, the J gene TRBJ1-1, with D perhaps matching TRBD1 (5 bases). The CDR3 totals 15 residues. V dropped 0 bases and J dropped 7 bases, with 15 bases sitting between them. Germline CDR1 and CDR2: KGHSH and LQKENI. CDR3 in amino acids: CASSPPGGARDEAFF. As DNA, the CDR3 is TGTGCCAGCTCACCACCTGGGGGTGCGAGGGATGAAGCTTTCTTT.

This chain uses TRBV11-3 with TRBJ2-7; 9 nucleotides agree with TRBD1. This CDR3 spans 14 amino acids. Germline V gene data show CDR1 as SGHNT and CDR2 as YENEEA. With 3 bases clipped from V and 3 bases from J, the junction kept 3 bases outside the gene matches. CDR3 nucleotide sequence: TGTGCCAGCAGCTTCCGACAGGGGGACTACGAGCAGTACTTC. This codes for CASSFRQGDYEQYF.

This CDR3 reads CASSWDRGLDGYTF. The CDR3 coding sequence is TGTGCCAGCAGTTGGGACAGGGGGCTGGATGGCTACACCTTC. The J gene is TRBJ1-2, the V gene TRBV2; 12 bases agree with TRBD1. V gave up 5 bases and J gave up 6 bases; unmatched junction bases: 4. There are 14 residues in the CDR3. CDR1 is SNHLY and CDR2 is FYNNEI in the germline V gene.

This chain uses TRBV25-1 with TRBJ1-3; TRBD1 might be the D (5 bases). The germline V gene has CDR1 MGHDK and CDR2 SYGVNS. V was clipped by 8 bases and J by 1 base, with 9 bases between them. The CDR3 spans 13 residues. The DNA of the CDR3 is TGTGCCAGCGGAGGGGCGTCTGGAAACACCATATATTTT. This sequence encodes CASGGASGNTIYF. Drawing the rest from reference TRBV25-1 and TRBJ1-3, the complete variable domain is EADIYQTPRYLVIGTGKKITLECSQTMGHDKMYWYQQDPGMELHLIHYSYGVNSTEKGDLSSESTVSRIRTEHFPLTLESARPSHTSQYLCASGGASGNTIYFGEGSWLTVV.

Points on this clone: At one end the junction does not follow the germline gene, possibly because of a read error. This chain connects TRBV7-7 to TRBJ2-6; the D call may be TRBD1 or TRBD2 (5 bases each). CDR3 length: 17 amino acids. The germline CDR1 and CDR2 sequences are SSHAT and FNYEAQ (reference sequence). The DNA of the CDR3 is TGTGCTAGCAGCCAGGGACCGAAAATCTCTGGGGCCAACGTCCTGACTTTC. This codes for CASSQGPKISGANVLTF.